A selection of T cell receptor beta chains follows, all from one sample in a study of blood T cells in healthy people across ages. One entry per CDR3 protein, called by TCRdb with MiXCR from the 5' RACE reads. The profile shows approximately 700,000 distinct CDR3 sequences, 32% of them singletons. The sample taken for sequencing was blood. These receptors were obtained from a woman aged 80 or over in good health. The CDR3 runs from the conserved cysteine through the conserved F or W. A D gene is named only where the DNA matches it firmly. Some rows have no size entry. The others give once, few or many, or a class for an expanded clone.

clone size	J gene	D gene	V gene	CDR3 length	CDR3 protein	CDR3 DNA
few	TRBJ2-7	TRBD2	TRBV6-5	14	CASTLTSGSYEQYF	TGTGCCAGCACCCTGACTAGCGGCTCCTACGAGCAGTACTTC
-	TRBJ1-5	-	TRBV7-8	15	CASSLANTPDQPQHF	TGTGCCAGCAGCTTAGCAAATACTCCAGATCAGCCCCAGCATTTT
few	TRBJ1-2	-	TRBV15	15	CATSRGERGGNGYTF	TGTGCCACCAGCAGGGGGGAGAGGGGGGGGAATGGCTACACCTTC
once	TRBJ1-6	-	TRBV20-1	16	CSARDSGRGVVSPLHF	TGCAGTGCTAGAGATTCTGGAAGGGGGGTAGTTTCACCCCTCCACTTT
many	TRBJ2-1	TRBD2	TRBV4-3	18	CASSQDRPSGLLYNEQFF	TGCGCCAGCAGCCAAGATAGGCCTAGCGGTCTTCTCTACAATGAGCAGTTCTTC
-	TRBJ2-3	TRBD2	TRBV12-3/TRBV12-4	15	CASRPSGGRADTQYF	TGTGCCAGCAGACCTAGCGGAGGGAGAGCAGATACGCAGTATTTT
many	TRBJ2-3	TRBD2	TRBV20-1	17	CSARDLRRAGGPDTQYF	TGCAGTGCTAGAGATCTAAGGCGAGCGGGGGGTCCAGATACGCAGTATTTT
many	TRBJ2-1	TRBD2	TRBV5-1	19	CASSLVGPTSGGSHNEQFF	TGCGCCAGCAGCTTGGTGGGCCCCACTAGCGGGGGGTCCCACAATGAGCAGTTCTTC
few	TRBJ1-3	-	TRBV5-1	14	CASSPGYSGNTIYF	TGCGCCAGCAGCCCAGGGTACTCTGGAAACACCATATATTTT
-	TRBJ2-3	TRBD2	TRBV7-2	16	CASSLGLAGERDTQYF	TGTGCCAGCAGCTTAGGACTAGCGGGAGAGAGAGATACGCAGTATTTT
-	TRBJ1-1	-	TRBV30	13	CAWMVRLNTEAFF	TGTGCCTGGATGGTCAGGCTGAACACTGAAGCTTTCTTT
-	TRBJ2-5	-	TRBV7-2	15	CASRNPGGAGETQYF	TGTGCCAGCAGGAACCCTGGGGGAGCGGGAGAGACCCAGTACTTC
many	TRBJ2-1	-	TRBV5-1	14	CASSLAQSYNEQFF	TGCGCCAGCAGCTTGGCCCAATCCTACAATGAGCAGTTCTTC
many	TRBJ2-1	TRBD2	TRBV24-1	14	CATSDRSGGNEQFF	TGTGCCACCAGTGATCGGAGCGGGGGCAATGAGCAGTTCTTC
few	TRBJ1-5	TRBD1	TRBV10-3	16	CAISEHRAGGDQPQHF	TGTGCCATCAGTGAACATAGGGCAGGGGGCGATCAGCCCCAGCATTTT
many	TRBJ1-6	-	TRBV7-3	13	CASSFGVASPLHF	TGTGCCAGCAGCTTCGGGGTCGCTTCACCCCTCCACTTT
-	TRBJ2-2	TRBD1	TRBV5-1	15	CASSPRTGGIGELFF	TGCGCCAGCAGCCCACGGACAGGGGGCATCGGGGAGCTGTTTTTT
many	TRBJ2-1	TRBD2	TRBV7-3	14	CASSLAGGRGEQFF	TGCGCCAGCAGCTTGGCTGGCGGGAGGGGTGAGCAGTTCTTC
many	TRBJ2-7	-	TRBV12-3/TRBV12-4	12	CASSLEGLEQYF	TGTGCCAGCAGTTTAGAGGGGCTCGAGCAGTACTTC
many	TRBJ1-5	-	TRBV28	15	CASSGVRASNQPQHF	TGTGCCAGCAGTGGGGTGAGGGCAAGCAATCAGCCCCAGCATTTT
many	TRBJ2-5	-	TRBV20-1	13	CSAIPGPQETQYF	TGCAGTGCCATCCCCGGGCCCCAAGAGACCCAGTACTTC
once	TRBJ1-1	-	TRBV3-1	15	CASRDSRVVNTEAFF	TGTGCCAGCAGAGATAGTAGGGTCGTGAACACTGAAGCTTTCTTT
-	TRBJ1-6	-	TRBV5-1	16	CASSLVKQGSNSPLHF	TGCGCCAGCAGCTTGGTTAAACAGGGATCCAATTCACCCCTCCACTTT
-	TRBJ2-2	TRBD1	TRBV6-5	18	CASSYSSPGTGLIGELFF	TGTGCCAGCAGTTACTCATCCCCCGGGACAGGGCTTATCGGGGAGCTGTTTTTT
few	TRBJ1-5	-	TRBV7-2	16	CASSLGQGMGDQPQHF	TGTGCCAGCAGCTTAGGACAAGGGATGGGGGATCAGCCCCAGCATTTT
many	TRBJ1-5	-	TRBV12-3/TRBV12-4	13	CASSVPPGQPQHF	TGTGCCAGCAGTGTTCCCCCGGGTCAGCCCCAGCATTTT
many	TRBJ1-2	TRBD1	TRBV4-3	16	CASSQEGQGGTYGYTF	TGCGCCAGCAGCCAAGAGGGACAGGGCGGGACCTATGGCTACACCTTC
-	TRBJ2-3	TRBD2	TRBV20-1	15	CSARDSGRGTDTQYF	TGCAGTGCTAGAGATAGCGGGAGGGGTACAGATACGCAGTATTTT
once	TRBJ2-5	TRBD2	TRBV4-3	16	CAGSRTLAGGTNEQYF	TGCGCCGGCAGCCGAACTTTAGCGGGGGGGACAAATGAGCAGTACTTC
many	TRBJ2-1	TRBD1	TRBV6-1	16	CASSLDRAGGINEQFF	TGTGCCAGCAGCCTGGACAGGGCAGGGGGAATCAATGAGCAGTTCTTC
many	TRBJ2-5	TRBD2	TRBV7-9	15	CASSTSGTSEETQYF	TGTGCCAGCAGCACATCCGGAACTAGCGAGGAGACCCAGTACTTC
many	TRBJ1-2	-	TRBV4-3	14	CASSQELGTYGYTF	TGCGCCAGCAGCCAAGAATTGGGGACCTATGGCTACACCTTC
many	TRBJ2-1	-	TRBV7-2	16	CASRPPGAGSYNEQFF	TGTGCCAGCAGGCCACCAGGGGCCGGTTCCTACAATGAGCAGTTCTTC
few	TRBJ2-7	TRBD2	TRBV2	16	CASSVGTSGGRYEQYF	TGTGCCAGCAGTGTGGGGACTAGCGGGGGAAGGTACGAGCAGTACTTC
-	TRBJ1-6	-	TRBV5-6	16	CASSLENGGDNSPLHF	TGTGCCAGCAGCTTGGAAAACGGGGGGGATAATTCACCCCTCCACTTT
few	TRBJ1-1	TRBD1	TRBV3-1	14	CASSQEGTAKEAFF	TGTGCCAGCAGCCAAGAGGGGACAGCGAAGGAAGCTTTCTTT
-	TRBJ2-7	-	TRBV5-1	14	CASSLTVFSYEQYF	TGCGCCAGCAGCCTGACTGTTTTCTCCTACGAGCAGTACTTC
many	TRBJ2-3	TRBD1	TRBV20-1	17	CSARDETGAGFADTQYF	TGCAGTGCTAGAGACGAGACAGGGGCTGGATTCGCAGATACGCAGTATTTT
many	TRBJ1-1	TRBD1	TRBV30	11	CATQGAGEAFF	TGTGCCACCCAGGGGGCGGGTGAAGCTTTCTTT
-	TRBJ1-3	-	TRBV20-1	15	CSAVPGTGSGNTIYF	TGCAGTGCAGTCCCCGGGACTGGCTCTGGAAACACCATATATTTT
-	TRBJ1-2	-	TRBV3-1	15	CASSPSGPMQLGYTF	TGTGCCAGCAGCCCTTCAGGCCCGATGCAATTGGGCTACACCTTC
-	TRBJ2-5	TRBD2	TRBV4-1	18	CASSQDLTRTSGGETQYF	TGCGCCAGCAGCCAAGACCTTACTCGGACTAGCGGGGGTGAGACCCAGTACTTC
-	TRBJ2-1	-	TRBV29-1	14	CSVRGGTDYNEQFF	TGCAGCGTCCGGGGGGGGACAGACTACAATGAGCAGTTCTTC
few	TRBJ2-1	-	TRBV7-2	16	CASSLGTPSGMSEQFF	TGTGCCAGCAGCCTCGGGACTCCCTCCGGGATGAGTGAGCAGTTCTTC
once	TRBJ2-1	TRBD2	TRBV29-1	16	CSVAPGLPTPYNEQFF	TGCAGCGTTGCCCCGGGACTACCAACACCCTACAATGAGCAGTTCTTC
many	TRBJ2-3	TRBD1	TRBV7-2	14	CASSPGQGFDTQYF	TGTGCCAGCAGCCCGGGACAGGGGTTCGATACGCAGTATTTT
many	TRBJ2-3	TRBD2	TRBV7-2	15	CASTSTSGVTDTQYF	TGTGCCAGCACCTCGACTAGCGGGGTCACAGATACGCAGTATTTT